This TCR beta chain derives from a study of blood T cell repertoires in COVID-19. Enrolled during active infection, Seattle patients were then followed longitudinally. The V gene's germline CDR1 is SGHRS and CDR2 YFSETQ. CDR3 length: 14 residues. V dropped 7 bases and J dropped 8; count of bases not matched to a gene: 14. Original processing methods: Reference gene primers were amplified, and this amplification served to estimate nucleated cell counts. Assay used: immunoSEQ multiplex PCR; TCRdb lists only in-frame clones, some missing. V and J calls and clone size are given by that table; D and trimming were obtained from the DNA. This table holds 150,000 to 200,000 clones, over 80% found once.

The chain links TRBV5-1 to TRBJ1-2; 7 bases align to TRBD1. The material sequenced was peripheral blood. This TCR came from a woman in her fifties or sixties with COVID-19, enrolled during active disease. The CDR3 is CASGQGDSRGGYTF. The DNA for the CDR3 is TGCGCCAGCGGACAAGGGGACAGTCGGGGCGGCTACACCTTC.